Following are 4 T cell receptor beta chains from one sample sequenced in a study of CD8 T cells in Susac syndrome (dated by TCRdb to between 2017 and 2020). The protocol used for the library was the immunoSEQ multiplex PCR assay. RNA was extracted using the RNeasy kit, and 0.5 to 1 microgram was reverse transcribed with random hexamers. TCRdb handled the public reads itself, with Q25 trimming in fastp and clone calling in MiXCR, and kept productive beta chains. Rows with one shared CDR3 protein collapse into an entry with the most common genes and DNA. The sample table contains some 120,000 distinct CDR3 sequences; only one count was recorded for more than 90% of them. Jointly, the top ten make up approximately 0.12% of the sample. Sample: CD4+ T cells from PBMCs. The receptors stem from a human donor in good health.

DNA of the CDR3: TGTGCCTGGGGCGCAGGGGGCGCTCAGCCCCAGCATTTT. Translating gives CAWGAGGAQPQHF. The genes are TRBV30 and TRBJ1-5; 8 positions match TRBD1. This CDR3 region has 13 residues. After removal of 5 bases from V and 6 bases from J, the junction contained 6 bases not matched to a gene. The germline V gene has CDR1 GTSNPN and CDR2 SVGIG (reference sequence).

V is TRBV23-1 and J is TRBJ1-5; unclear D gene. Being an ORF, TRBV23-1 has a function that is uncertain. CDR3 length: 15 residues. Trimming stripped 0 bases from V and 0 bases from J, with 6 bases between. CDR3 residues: CASSQSEGSNQPQHF. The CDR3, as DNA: TGCGCCAGCAGTCAATCGGAGGGTAGCAATCAGCCCCAGCATTTT.

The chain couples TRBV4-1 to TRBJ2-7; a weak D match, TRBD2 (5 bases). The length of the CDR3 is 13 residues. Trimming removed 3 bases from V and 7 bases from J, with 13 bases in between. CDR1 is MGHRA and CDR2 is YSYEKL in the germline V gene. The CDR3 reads CASSQDGIWEQYF. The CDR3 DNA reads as TGCGCCAGCAGCCAGGACGGGATCTGGGAGCAGTACTTC.

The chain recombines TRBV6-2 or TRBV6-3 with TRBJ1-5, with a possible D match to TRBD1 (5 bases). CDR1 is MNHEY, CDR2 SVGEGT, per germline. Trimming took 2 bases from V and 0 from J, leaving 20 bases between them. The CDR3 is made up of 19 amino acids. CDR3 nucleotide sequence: TGTGCCAGCAGTTACCTCCGACAGAGCGGGGCATATAGCAATCAGCCCCAGCATTTT. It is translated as CASSYLRQSGAYSNQPQHF.